This is a list of T cell receptor beta chains from one sample in a study of T cells in Graves' hyperthyroidism and ophthalmopathy. TCRdb re-called the multiplex PCR reads with MiXCR, one entry per CDR3 protein. The sample consists of nearly 750,000 distinct CDR3 sequences, roughly a third of them appearing once. The specimen was blood. All receptors derive from a woman between 40 and 50 years old with Graves' hyperthyroidism. Both conserved end residues are part of each CDR3. The D gene is left open where the match is weak. For some rows the clone size is stated as once, few or many, or as a class when expanded; others skip it.

d_call clone_size j_call v_call cdr3_aa cdr3_nt
. . TRBJ1-1 TRBV6-6 CASGRAEAFF TGTGCCAGCGGGAGAGCTGAAGCTTTCTTT
TRBD1 . TRBJ1-1 TRBV7-8 CASSTRPGQENTEAFF TGTGCCAGCAGCACTCGACCGGGACAGGAGAACACTGAAGCTTTCTTT
. many TRBJ2-5 TRBV10-3 CAIRKAIQETQYF TGTGCCATCAGAAAAGCGATTCAAGAGACCCAGTACTTC
TRBD1 . TRBJ1-2 TRBV24-1 CATSETGYNGGYTF TGTGCCACCAGTGAGACAGGGTATAACGGCGGCTACACCTTC
. many TRBJ1-5 TRBV12-3/TRBV12-4 CASSPAMDNQPQHF TGTGCCAGCAGTCCGGCGATGGACAATCAGCCCCAGCATTTT
. many TRBJ1-3 TRBV7-9 CASSLPPGNTIYF TGTGCCAGCAGCTTACCCCCTGGAAACACCATATATTTT
. . TRBJ2-5 TRBV15 CATSRDIGRVETQYF TGTGCCACCAGCAGAGATATAGGCAGAGTGGAGACCCAGTACTTC
. . TRBJ1-5 TRBV7-2 CASSLGGQHF TGTGCCAGCAGCTTAGGGGGACAGCATTTT
. . TRBJ2-5 TRBV19 CASSIDSSRETQYF TGTGCCAGTAGTATAGATTCTTCGCGGGAGACCCAGTACTTC
. . TRBJ1-2 TRBV29-1 CSLGTPNYGYTF TGCAGCTTAGGGACACCCAACTATGGCTACACCTTC
. few TRBJ2-7 TRBV19 CASSSREGSVGEQYF TGTGCCAGTAGTTCGCGAGAGGGGTCCGTGGGCGAGCAGTACTTC
. many TRBJ1-1 TRBV7-9 CASSQRRGVGNTEAFF TGTGCCAGCAGCCAAAGAAGGGGTGTTGGAAACACTGAAGCTTTCTTT
. . TRBJ2-7 TRBV27 CASSFSGFSYEQYF TGTGCCAGCAGTTTTTCAGGGTTCTCCTACGAGCAGTACTTC
TRBD2 few TRBJ2-1 TRBV10-3 CAISVQRGDNEQFF TGTGCCATCAGTGTTCAGCGGGGGGACAATGAGCAGTTCTTC
TRBD1 few TRBJ1-3 TRBV4-3 CASSQDRQGAGNTIYF TGCGCCAGCAGCCAGGACCGACAGGGGGCTGGAAACACCATATATTTT
TRBD2 . TRBJ2-1 TRBV7-9 CASRGTSGGWDEQFF TGTGCCAGCAGAGGGACTAGCGGGGGCTGGGATGAGCAGTTCTTC
TRBD1 . TRBJ1-2 TRBV6-1 CASSPDRGQGYTF TGTGCCAGCAGCCCTGACAGGGGGCAAGGCTACACCTTC
. few TRBJ1-5 TRBV2 CASRFGTGGGQPQHF TGTGCCAGCAGGTTCGGGACCGGGGGTGGTCAGCCCCAGCATTTT
. . TRBJ2-1 TRBV10-3 CAISGGREKLDEQFF TGTGCCATCAGTGGGGGCAGGGAAAAGCTGGATGAGCAGTTCTTC
TRBD1 . TRBJ1-2 TRBV24-1 CATSSGGANYGYTF TGTGCCACCTCATCAGGGGGCGCGAACTATGGCTACACCTTC
TRBD1 few TRBJ1-2 TRBV6-1 CASLNPGQGKGGYTF TGTGCCAGCCTTAATCCGGGACAGGGAAAAGGTGGCTACACCTTC
. . TRBJ1-2 TRBV28 CASSLGTAIYGYTF TGTGCCAGCAGTTTGGGGACGGCGATTTATGGCTACACCTTC
. many TRBJ1-1 TRBV7-9 CASSLVAHTEAFF TGTGCCAGCAGCTTAGTGGCGCACACTGAAGCTTTCTTT
TRBD1 many TRBJ2-5 TRBV4-3 CASSQDREGRGRAGETQYF TGCGCCAGCAGCCAAGATAGAGAGGGCAGGGGGCGTGCTGGGGAGACCCAGTACTTC
. many TRBJ1-1 TRBV25-1 CASTKAGHLNTEAFF TGTGCCAGCACTAAGGCGGGACACCTGAACACTGAAGCTTTCTTT
. few TRBJ1-3 TRBV5-6 CASSFIGSGNTIYF TGTGCCAGCAGCTTCATAGGCTCTGGAAACACCATATATTTT
TRBD1 . TRBJ2-7 TRBV5-4 CASSEGTGGSEQYF TGTGCCAGCAGCGAAGGGACAGGGGGCTCCGAGCAGTACTTC
. many TRBJ1-5 TRBV6-6 CASSERRNQPQHF TGTGCCAGCAGTGAAAGGCGGAATCAGCCCCAGCATTTT
TRBD2 . TRBJ2-2 TRBV11-2 CASSPSGRGEAANTGELFF TGTGCCAGCAGCCCCTCCGGGCGGGGGGAGGCAGCGAACACCGGGGAGCTGTTTTTT
TRBD1 . TRBJ1-5 TRBV7-2 CASSSGTGVIQPQHF TGTGCCAGCAGCTCCGGGACAGGGGTGATTCAGCCCCAGCATTTT
. few TRBJ1-1 TRBV3-1 CASLDGATTLAVAFF TGTGCCAGCTTGGACGGGGCGACCACACTTGCCGTAGCTTTCTTT
. few TRBJ1-3 TRBV29-1 CSVEISGNTIYF TGCAGCGTTGAAATCTCTGGAAACACCATATATTTT
TRBD1 many TRBJ1-2 TRBV24-1 CATSETGDGYTF TGTGCCACCAGTGAGACAGGGGATGGCTACACCTTC
. few TRBJ1-5 TRBV20-1 CSAREQQGTKSPDSNQPQHF TGCAGTGCTAGAGAACAGCAGGGAACTAAAAGTCCCGATAGCAATCAGCCCCAGCATTTT
TRBD1 . TRBJ1-5 TRBV2 CASSQDPWTGQNQPQHF TGTGCCAGCAGCCAAGACCCATGGACAGGGCAAAATCAGCCCCAGCATTTT
. . TRBJ2-7 TRBV18 CASSPPTGLSYEQYF TGTGCCAGCTCACCACCGACCGGACTCTCCTACGAGCAGTACTTC
TRBD1 many TRBJ2-7 TRBV19 CASSSGTGVYEQYF TGTGCCAGTAGTTCCGGGACAGGAGTCTACGAGCAGTACTTC
. . TRBJ2-2 TRBV6-1 CASSHTGTGQEGELFF TGTGCCAGCAGTCATACCGGGACGGGACAAGAAGGGGAGCTGTTTTTT
. many TRBJ2-5 TRBV19 CASRRGAREETQYF TGTGCCAGTAGGAGGGGGGCGAGGGAAGAGACCCAGTACTTC
. . TRBJ2-5 TRBV27 CASSSIDRETQYF TGTGCCAGCAGTTCAATCGACAGGGAGACCCAGTACTTC
TRBD1 . TRBJ1-2 TRBV25-1 CASSAGGGGYTF TGTGCCAGCAGTGCAGGGGGAGGTGGCTACACCTTC